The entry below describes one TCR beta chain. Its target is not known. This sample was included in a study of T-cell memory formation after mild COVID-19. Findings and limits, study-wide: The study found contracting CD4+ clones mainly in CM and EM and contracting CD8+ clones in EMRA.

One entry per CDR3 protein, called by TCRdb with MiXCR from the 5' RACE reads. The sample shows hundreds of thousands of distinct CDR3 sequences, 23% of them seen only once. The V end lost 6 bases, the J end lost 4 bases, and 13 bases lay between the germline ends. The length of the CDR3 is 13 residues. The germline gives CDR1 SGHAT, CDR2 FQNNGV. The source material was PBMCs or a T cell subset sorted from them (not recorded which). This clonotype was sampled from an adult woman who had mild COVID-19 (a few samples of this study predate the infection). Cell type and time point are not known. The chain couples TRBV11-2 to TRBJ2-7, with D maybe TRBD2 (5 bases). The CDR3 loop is CASRPLGAYEQYF. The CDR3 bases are TGTGCCAGCAGACCCTTGGGAGCGTACGAGCAGTACTTC.